The 30 T cell receptor beta chains below all came from one sample that was sequenced in a study. TCRdb re-analysed the 5' RACE reads in MiXCR, keeping a single row per CDR3 protein. The table shows around 57,000 distinct CDR3 sequences, with more than 25% occurring only once. Sequencing used tumor-infiltrating memory CD4+ T cells sorted from the breast tumor. Subset: memory CD4+ T cells, CD4+CD45RO+CD25-. The origin of the receptors is a female donor with breast cancer.

This sequence joins TRBV7-3 and TRBJ2-3, with D unclear. The CDR3 loop spans 14 amino acids. Trimming took 2 bases from V and 5 from J, leaving 11 bases between them. Germline CDR1 SGHTA, CDR2 FQGTGA. The CDR3 nucleotides are TGTGCCAGCAGCTTAGGAACGACGAGAGATACGCAGTATTTT. As protein: CASSLGTTRDTQYF. The whole variable domain, filled in from reference TRBV7-3 and TRBJ2-3, reads GAGVSQTPSNKVTEKGKYVELRCDPISGHTALYWYRQSLGQGPEFLIYFQGTGAADDSGLPNDRFFAVRPEGSVSTLKIQRTERGDSAVYLCASSLGTTRDTQYFGPGTRLTVL.

This clonotype was counted between two and nine times. The chain has TRBV20-1 and TRBJ1-1; no definite D call. Germline CDR1 and CDR2: DFQATT and SNEGSKA (reference sequence). This CDR3 has 10 amino acids. V was pared by 4 bases and J by 8 bases, with 8 bases between. The CDR3 DNA sequence: TGCAGTGCTAAGAGGAGGGAAGCTTTCTTT. Protein: CSAKRREAFF.

CDR3 in DNA: TGTGCCAGCAGCCGAAACACCGAAACTAACTATGGCTACACCTTC. Translated: CASSRNTETNYGYTF. The chain couples TRBV7-2 to TRBJ1-2; D not resolved. V was cut by 5 bases and J by 0 bases, with 13 bases left in between. The CDR3 spans 15 residues. Germline CDR1 reads SGHTA; CDR2 reads FQGNSA.

With regard to this clonotype: At one end the junction does not follow the germline gene, possibly because of a read error. CDR3 amino acids: CSGRDMGMRGCTF. The CDR3 nucleotides read TGCAGTGGGAGGGACATGGGTATGCGCGGCTGCACCTTC. The V gene is TRBV20-1, the J gene TRBJ1-2; tentatively, D is TRBD1 (6 bases). This CDR3 is built from 13 residues. Germline CDR1 is DFQATT and CDR2 is SNEGSKA (reference sequence).

The V and J genes are TRBV27 and TRBJ2-1, with 7 bases identical to TRBD1. The length of the CDR3 is 17 residues. The ends lost 0 bases at V and 2 bases at J; junction bases unmatched: 7. Germline CDR1 is MNHEY and CDR2 is SMNVEV (reference sequence). CDR3 in DNA: TGTGCCAGCAGTTTATCCTTACAGGGGAAACCCTACAATGAGCAGTTCTTC. This sequence encodes CASSLSLQGKPYNEQFF.

J is TRBJ2-3 and V is TRBV20-1, with a weak D call TRBD2 (7 bases). CDR3 size: 13 residues. Germline CDR1 is DFQATT and CDR2 is SNEGSKA (reference sequence). CDR3 in amino acids: CTAPGEGEDTQYF. The CDR3 DNA reads TGCACCGCACCAGGGGAGGGTGAAGATACGCAGTATTTT.

This chain connects TRBV12-3 or TRBV12-4 to TRBJ1-2; tentative D call: TRBD1 (5 bases). Deletions cut 8 bases from V and 4 bases from J, with 17 bases between. This CDR3 contains 14 residues. In nucleotides, the CDR3 is TGTGCCAGCCTCCGGGACGGATTCTCCTATGGCTACACCTTC. It encodes CASLRDGFSYGYTF.

This clonotype turned up a few times. This chain uses TRBV28 with TRBJ1-2; no definite D call. This CDR3 is built from 13 residues. The ends were cut back, 6 bases at V and 8 bases at J, with 16 bases in the middle. Germline CDR1 reads MDHEN; CDR2 reads SYDVKM. CDR3 region: CASSQTGWSGYTF. The CDR3 bases are TGTGCCAGCAGCCAAACTGGTTGGAGCGGCTACACCTTC.

The genes are TRBV6-2 or TRBV6-3 and TRBJ2-3; D unclear. Germline V CDR1 and CDR2: MNHEY, SVGEGT. CDR3 length: 12 amino acids. The V gene lost 0 bases and the J gene lost 7 bases, with 5 bases spanning the gap. CDR3 protein: CASSYSSNTQYF. In nucleotides, the CDR3 is TGTGCCAGCAGTTACTCGAGTAATACGCAGTATTTT.

The chain has TRBV7-3 and TRBJ1-1; TRBD1 matches 7 bases. With V trimmed by 3 bases and J by 7 bases, 5 bases remained unmatched. This CDR3 contains 13 residues. Germline V CDR1 and CDR2: SGHTA, FQGTGA. The CDR3 nucleotides read TGTGCCAGCAGCTTGGGACAGTCGCGTGAAGCTTTCTTT. It codes for CASSLGQSREAFF. Filled out from reference TRBV7-3 and TRBJ1-1, the complete variable domain reads GAGVSQTPSNKVTEKGKYVELRCDPISGHTALYWYRQSLGQGPEFLIYFQGTGAADDSGLPNDRFFAVRPEGSVSTLKIQRTERGDSAVYLCASSLGQSREAFFGQGTRLTVV.

This clonotype was counted a few times. The CDR3 nucleotides read TGTGCCAGCAGCCAGGGACAGGAGAATGATGGCTACACCTTC. Its translation: CASSQGQENDGYTF. V gene TRBV5-6 combines with J gene TRBJ1-2, with TRBD1 matching over 8 bases. Losses at the gene ends were 4 bases for V and 6 bases for J; bases not matched to a gene: 8. Germline CDR1 and CDR2: SGHDT and YYEEEE. The CDR3 length is 14 residues.

V and J are TRBV29-1 and TRBJ1-5; D is unclear. Germline CDR1 and CDR2: SQVTM and ANQGSEA. V gave up 3 bases and J gave up 2 bases, with 5 bases separating them. This CDR3 has 12 amino acids. The CDR3 region has the DNA TGCAGCGTTGAGGACGGCAATCAGCCCCAGCATTTT. It translates to CSVEDGNQPQHF. Variable domain in full (rest from reference TRBV29-1 and TRBJ1-5): SAVISQKPSRDICQRGTSLTIQCQVDSQVTMMFWYRQQPGQSLTLIATANQGSEATYESGFVIDKFPISRPNLTFSTLTVSNMSPEDSSIYLCSVEDGNQPQHFGDGTRLSIL.

This sequence joins TRBV14 and TRBJ1-5, with no clear D. Germline loops: CDR1 SGHDN, CDR2 FVKESK. With 0 bases removed from V and 3 bases from J, the gap between germline ends came to 3 bases. This CDR3 comprises 13 residues. The DNA for the CDR3 is TGTGCCAGCAGCCAAGATACCAATCAGCCCCAGCATTTT. Its protein product is CASSQDTNQPQHF. The full variable domain, rest sourced from reference TRBV14 and TRBJ1-5, is EAGVTQFPSHSVIEKGQTVTLRCDPISGHDNLYWYRRVMGKEIKFLLHFVKESKQDESGMPNNRFLAERTGGTYSTLKVQPAELEDSGVYFCASSQDTNQPQHFGDGTRLSIL.

The gene calls are TRBV28 and TRBJ1-5; 10 positions agree with TRBD1. CDR1 and CDR2 from the germline V gene are MDHEN and SYDVKM. V shed 4 bases and J 6 bases; nucleotides not matched to a gene: 6. The CDR3 loop spans 15 amino acids. CDR3 DNA: TGTGCCAGCAGTTCGGACAGGGGGATACGTCAGCCCCAGCATTTT. It is translated as CASSSDRGIRQPQHF.

The genes are TRBV6-5 and TRBJ2-3, with D possibly TRBD2 on 6 matching bases. V was trimmed by 6 bases and J by 2 bases, leaving 9 bases between them. This CDR3 region has 13 residues. CDR1 is MNHEY and CDR2 is SVGAGI in the germline V gene. The CDR3 region is CASRADYTDTQYF. The CDR3 DNA sequence: TGTGCCAGCAGAGCGGACTACACAGATACGCAGTATTTT.

V usage is TRBV4-2 and J usage is TRBJ1-3; unclear D gene. The CDR3 sequence is 14 residues long. Germline CDR1 is LGHNA and CDR2 is YNFKEQ. V was cut by 2 bases and J by 1 base, with 6 bases left in between. In nucleotides, the CDR3 is TGTGCCAGCAGCCAAAGCGGTTCTGGAAACACCATATATTTT. This codes for CASSQSGSGNTIYF.

V gene TRBV29-1 combines with J gene TRBJ2-3; D not certain. CDR3 length equals 12 residues. The V gene's germline CDR1 is SQVTM and CDR2 ANQGSEA. V lost 4 bases and J 4 bases, leaving 9 bases between the germline ends. The CDR3 protein is CSVVLLADTQYF. The DNA for the CDR3 is TGCAGCGTTGTATTACTGGCAGATACGCAGTATTTT.

The J gene is TRBJ1-3, the V gene TRBV6-5, with D hard to call. V gave up 7 bases and J gave up 0 bases, with 7 bases separating them. The CDR3 spans 13 residues. Germline lookup yields CDR1 MNHEY and CDR2 SVGAGI. CDR3 loop: CASKRFSGNTIYF. For the CDR3, the DNA is TGTGCCAGCAAACGCTTCTCTGGAAACACCATATATTTT.

The rearrangement links TRBV4-3 to TRBJ1-5; 9 bases match TRBD1. V shed 5 bases and J 13 bases; nucleotides not matched to a gene: 15. CDR1 is LGHNA and CDR2 is YSLEER in the germline V gene. The CDR3 sequence is 15 residues long. CDR3 loop: CASSEKLGTGITQHF. As DNA, the CDR3 is TGCGCCAGCAGCGAGAAATTGGGGACAGGGATTACTCAGCATTTT.

This clonotype was counted only a few times. The chain combines TRBV6-5 with TRBJ1-5; D not resolved. The ends were cut back, 2 bases at V and 0 bases at J, with 17 bases in the middle. The CDR3 has 18 residues. Looked up from germline, CDR1 is MNHEY and CDR2 is SVGAGI. CDR3 sequence: CASSYGDPALYSNQPQHF. The CDR3 DNA is TGTGCCAGCAGTTACGGTGACCCAGCCCTATATAGCAATCAGCCCCAGCATTTT.

This clonotype was recorded a few times. The rearrangement uses TRBV4-3 and TRBJ2-5, with 8 bases that match TRBD1. The V gene end was trimmed by 8 bases and the J gene end by 4 bases; junction bases not matched to a gene: 12. Germline V gene lookup returns CDR1 LGHNA and CDR2 YSLEER. The CDR3 is 15 amino acids. The CDR3 bases are TGCGCCAGCTCCCGGACAGGGCATCGGTTAGAGACCCAGTACTTC. Translating gives CASSRTGHRLETQYF.

The rearrangement joins TRBV6-2 or TRBV6-3 to TRBJ2-7, with no clear D. V gave up 0 bases and J gave up 1 base, with 7 bases separating them. This CDR3 is 14 amino acids long. The germline V gene encodes CDR1 MNHEY and CDR2 SVGEGT. The CDR3 DNA follows: TGTGCCAGCAGTTACTCCGGGCAGTCCTACGAGCAGTACTTC. It translates to CASSYSGQSYEQYF.

This clonotype occurred a few times. The gene calls are TRBV7-3 and TRBJ1-5; 8 bases agree with TRBD1. Germline V lookup: CDR1 SGHTA, CDR2 FQGTGA. With 6 bases clipped from V and 6 bases from J, the junction kept 4 bases outside the gene matches. The CDR3 is 13 residues long. The CDR3 is CASSYTGGQPQHF. CDR3 DNA sequence: TGTGCCAGCAGTTACACAGGGGGTCAGCCCCAGCATTTT.

This chain connects TRBV12-3 or TRBV12-4 to TRBJ1-5; D unresolved. There are 13 residues in the CDR3. The germline V and J ends were trimmed by 3 bases and 7 bases, with 10 bases remaining between them. CDR3 nucleotides: TGTGCCAGCAGTTTTGCCCACCGGCAGCCCCAGCATTTT. It encodes CASSFAHRQPQHF.

This chain connects TRBV5-1 to TRBJ1-1, with D unclear. Germline V gene data show CDR1 as SGHRS and CDR2 as YFSETQ. The CDR3 loop spans 14 amino acids. V was clipped by 3 bases and J by 0 bases, with 9 bases between them. Here the CDR3 reads CASSSSGMNTEAFF. The DNA of the CDR3 is TGCGCCAGCAGCTCTAGCGGCATGAACACTGAAGCTTTCTTT.

This clonotype was counted many times. V gene TRBV7-3 combines with J gene TRBJ2-7; possible D gene TRBD2, 5 bases. The CDR3 spans 14 residues. Germline-derived CDR1 and CDR2 are SGHTA and FQGTGA. V was shortened by 6 bases and J by 2 bases, with 14 bases between the two germline ends. CDR3 in DNA: TGTGCCAGCAGTTCAGGACTTGGGACCTACGAGCAGTACTTC. Encoded protein: CASSSGLGTYEQYF.

J is TRBJ2-5 and V is TRBV7-9, with D unresolved. Deletions cut 8 bases from V and 5 bases from J, with 3 bases between. The CDR3 spans 9 residues. Germline CDR1 reads SEHNR; CDR2 reads FQNEAQ (reference sequence). DNA of the CDR3: TGTGCCAGCTCGGAGACCCAGTACTTC. Translating it yields CASSETQYF.

This clonotype has only a few counts. The gene calls are TRBV5-1 and TRBJ2-5; maybe TRBD1 (5 bases). The CDR3 sequence is 15 residues long. Germline V gene data show CDR1 as SGHRS and CDR2 as YFSETQ. The V end lost 0 bases, the J end lost 1 base, and 10 bases lay between the germline ends. CDR3 in amino acids: CASSLVTGSQETQYF. DNA of the CDR3: TGCGCCAGCAGCTTGGTCACAGGTTCCCAAGAGACCCAGTACTTC.

This clonotype was recorded at least ten times. CDR3 coding DNA: TGTGCCAGCAGCTTAGGAGTCTCTGGGGCCAACGTCCTGACTTTC. Its translation: CASSLGVSGANVLTF. This chain uses TRBV7-2 with TRBJ2-6; no definite D call. Germline lookup yields CDR1 SGHTA and CDR2 FQGNSA. The V and J ends lost 1 base and 0 bases respectively, with 4 bases between them. The CDR3 totals 15 residues.

The chain couples TRBV9 to TRBJ2-5, with TRBD2 identical over 8 bases. Germline V gives CDR1 SGDLS, CDR2 YYNGEE. V lost 3 bases to trimming and J lost 4 bases; unmatched junction nucleotides: 11. The CDR3 loop spans 16 amino acids. The CDR3 region is CASSAVGREEAETQYF. Here the CDR3 DNA reads TGTGCCAGCAGCGCGGTGGGGCGGGAGGAGGCAGAGACCCAGTACTTC. Full variable domain (remainder filled in from reference TRBV9 and TRBJ2-5): DSGVTQTPKHLITATGQRVTLRCSPRSGDLSVYWYQQSLDQGLQFLIQYYNGEERAKGNILERFSAQQFPDLHSELNLSSLELGDSALYFCASSAVGREEAETQYFGPGTRLLVL.